This TCR beta chain came from a study of CD8+ T cells in alopecia areata. Study summary: The study gave treated patients oral tofacitinib at 5 to 10 mg twice daily.

Study results and caveats: Lesional tissue from the scalp (especially in alopecia totalis/universalis) showed higher clonality than normal scalp. In scalp samples, resident alphabeta T cells of normal skin are also sequenced.

Germline CDR1 and CDR2: SGHRS and YFSETQ. The CDR3 is 14 residues long. V dropped 4 bases and J dropped 6 bases, with 14 bases sitting between them. Concerning this clone: Its matching antigen is unknown.

Reverse transcribed after extraction, RNA yielded cDNA as the sequencing template. The assay was immunoSEQ multiplex PCR, and TCRdb's table has in-frame clones only and misses some. The table has roughly 130,000 clones, roughly 58% seen once. The study team obtained lesional scalp punch biopsies and peripheral blood from alopecia areata patients. This specimen consisted of CD4+ T cells sorted from blood, obtained at week 0. The receptor was derived from a human donor with alopecia areata. V gene TRBV5-1 combines with J gene TRBJ2-1; perhaps D is TRBD1 or TRBD2 (5 bases each). Written as DNA, the CDR3 is TGCGCCAGCAGCCCTCCAGTGGGGGTCAATGAGCAGTTCTTC. Translation: CASSPPVGVNEQFF.